The present T cell receptor beta chain was sequenced within a study of blood T cell repertoires in COVID-19. Original processing notes: The authors estimated nucleated cell counts from reference gene primer amplification. Generated by immunoSEQ multiplex PCR, the TCRdb table keeps only in-frame clones and is missing some. The D gene and trimming were derived from the DNA, and the V and J assignments and clone size from that table. The sample lists 200,000 to 300,000 clones; 83% were seen once. Germline V gives CDR1 SEHNR, CDR2 FQNEAQ (reference sequence). CDR3 size: 17 residues. V trimming: 2 bases; J trimming: 4 bases; junction bases outside the gene matches: 6.

The TCR was taken from a human donor in a cohort sampled during active COVID-19. J is TRBJ2-5 and V is TRBV7-9, with TRBD2 matching over 14 bases. The specimen was peripheral blood. The CDR3 sequence: CASSLKGLAGVGETQYF. The CDR3 region has the DNA TGTGCCAGCAGCTTAAAGGGACTAGCGGGAGTGGGAGAGACCCAGTACTTC.